One and the same sample provided the 13 T cell receptor beta chains below, sequenced in a study of blood T cell repertoires in COVID-19. Data came from immunoSEQ multiplex PCR; TCRdb stores just in-frame clones and leaves some out. The sample has hundreds of thousands of clones; roughly 87% are singletons. The specimen was peripheral blood. The receptors derive from a woman in her fifties or sixties who had recovered from COVID-19.

This rearrangement joins TRBV28 to TRBJ2-5; 8 nucleotides match TRBD2. The junction had 9 bases not matched to a gene; V was cut back by 5 bases and J by 1 base. Germline V gene lookup returns CDR1 MDHEN and CDR2 SYDVKM. This CDR3 has 16 residues. The CDR3 reads CASSPDTSGTQETQYF. The CDR3 coding sequence is TGTGCCAGCAGTCCAGATACTAGCGGTACCCAAGAGACCCAGTACTTC.

The V and J genes are TRBV28 and TRBJ2-3; D may be TRBD2 (5 bases). This CDR3 has 15 residues. The V and J ends lost 2 bases and 1 base respectively, with 10 bases between them. CDR1 is MDHEN, CDR2 SYDVKM, per germline. Here the CDR3 reads CASSLEGIGTDTQYF. The CDR3 DNA follows: TGTGCCAGCAGTTTAGAGGGAATTGGCACAGATACGCAGTATTTT.

This clone was found many times. V usage is TRBV4-2 and J usage is TRBJ2-7; possible D gene TRBD2, 6 bases. The CDR3 extends over 15 amino acids. In germline, CDR1 is LGHNA, CDR2 YNFKEQ. V dropped 1 base and J dropped 2 bases, with 12 bases sitting between them. CDR3: CASSQGISGPYEQYF. CDR3 DNA sequence: TGTGCCAGCAGCCAAGGAATTAGCGGCCCCTACGAGCAGTACTTC.

CDR3 nucleotides: TGCGCCAGCAGCTGGACAGGGGAAGGCTACACCTTC. Protein: CASSWTGEGYTF. The chain recombines TRBV5-1 with TRBJ1-2; 9 bases fit TRBD1. From germline, CDR1 is SGHRS and CDR2 YFSETQ. The CDR3 runs 12 residues. V was pared by 3 bases and J by 8 bases, with 2 bases of the junction left unmatched.

This chain uses TRBV5-4 with TRBJ2-3, with TRBD2 matching 7 bases. The ends lost 5 bases at V and 7 bases at J; junction bases unmatched: 10. The CDR3 spans 14 residues. Germline V gene lookup returns CDR1 SGHNT and CDR2 YYREEE (reference sequence). The chain's CDR3 is CASSPGLAVNTQYF. The CDR3 region has the DNA TGTGCCAGCAGTCCGGGGCTAGCGGTGAATACGCAGTATTTT.

The CDR3 DNA sequence: TGTGCCAGCAGCACCCGAGCGGGGGGCACTCTAGGGGAGCTGTTTTTT. As protein: CASSTRAGGTLGELFF. V is TRBV7-8 and J is TRBJ2-2, with 9 bases identical to TRBD2. The CDR3 spans 16 residues. The germline CDR1 and CDR2 sequences are SGHVS and FQNEAQ. V dropped 5 bases and J dropped 8; count of bases not matched to a gene: 12. Complete variable domain (other parts from reference TRBV7-8 and TRBJ2-2): GAGVSQSPRYKVAKRGQDVALRCDPISGHVSLFWYQQALGQGPEFLTYFQNEAQLDKSGLPSDRFFAERPEGSVSTLKIQRTQQEDSAVYLCASSTRAGGTLGELFFGEGSRLTVL.

The gene calls are TRBV28 and TRBJ2-1; 8 positions agree with TRBD1. The germline gives CDR1 MDHEN, CDR2 SYDVKM. The CDR3 extends over 14 amino acids. Trimming cost V 6 bases and J 5 bases; bases outside gene matches: 6. In DNA, the CDR3 is TGTGCCAGCAGCCTCGCGGACAGGGACAATGAGCAGTTCTTC. The encoded protein is CASSLADRDNEQFF.

V usage is TRBV19 and J usage is TRBJ1-2; weak D call: TRBD1 (6 bases). This CDR3 has 15 amino acids. Trimming shortened V by 3 bases and J by 2 bases, and 13 bases separated the two germline ends. The germline CDR1 and CDR2 sequences are LNHDA and SQIVND (reference sequence). The CDR3 reads CASSMIETGNYGYTF. Here the CDR3 DNA reads TGTGCCAGTAGTATGATCGAAACAGGGAACTATGGCTACACCTTC.

The chain carries TRBV30 and TRBJ1-1, with a weak D call TRBD1 (6 bases). The ends were cut back, 3 bases at V and 3 bases at J, with 14 bases in the middle. CDR3 length: 14 amino acids. The germline V gene has CDR1 GTSNPN and CDR2 SVGIG (reference sequence). CDR3 sequence: CAWSPWTAYTEAFF. The CDR3 DNA sequence: TGTGCCTGGAGCCCTTGGACAGCCTACACTGAAGCTTTCTTT.

The sample holds a few counts of this clone. The V and J genes are TRBV6-2 or TRBV6-3 and TRBJ2-2; 9 nucleotides line up with TRBD2. Germline V lookup: CDR1 MNHEY, CDR2 SVGEGT. The CDR3 covers 18 residues. V dropped 5 bases and J dropped 5; count of bases not matched to a gene: 15. The DNA for the CDR3 is TGTGCCAGCAGTCCCCCCCATTGGCGGGAGGGGGGAACCGGGGAGCTGTTTTTT. This sequence encodes CASSPPHWREGGTGELFF.

The rearrangement links TRBV18 to TRBJ1-3, with D unresolved. CDR1 and CDR2 (germline): KGHSH, LQKENI. Trimming shortened V by 5 bases and J by 4 bases, and 21 bases separated the two germline ends. This CDR3 spans 17 amino acids. CDR3 residues: CASSSISGREAGNTIYF. DNA of the CDR3: TGTGCCAGCTCATCAATTTCTGGACGGGAGGCGGGAAACACCATATATTTT. The variable domain in full, completed from reference TRBV18 and TRBJ1-3, reads NAGVMQNPRHLVRRRGQEARLRCSPMKGHSHVYWYRQLPEEGLKFMVYLQKENIIDESGMPKERFSAEFPKEGPSILRIQQVVRGDSAAYFCASSSISGREAGNTIYFGEGSWLTVV.

The rearrangement links TRBV19 to TRBJ2-1; TRBD2 matches at 7 bases. V was pared by 5 bases and J by 5 bases, with 12 bases of the junction left unmatched. This CDR3 contains 16 residues. Germline V gives CDR1 LNHDA, CDR2 SQIVND (reference sequence). CDR3 in DNA: TGTGCCAGTAGTGCGATCCGGGACTACCCTAACAATGAGCAGTTCTTC. This sequence encodes CASSAIRDYPNNEQFF.

The J gene is TRBJ1-5, the V gene TRBV6-1; unclear D gene. The CDR3 is made up of 13 amino acids. The V end lost 2 bases, the J end lost 5 bases, and 7 bases lay between the germline ends. Germline V gene data show CDR1 as MNHNS and CDR2 as SASEGT. The CDR3 DNA reads TGTGCCAGCAGTGAATTCTTCGATCAGCCCCAGCATTTT. It codes for CASSEFFDQPQHF.